This T cell receptor beta chain was documented in a study of neurological immune-mediated disorders. Time point meaning: longitudinal time-point 1 (baseline). cDNA synthesis was performed by 5'RACE with 10-nucleotide random UMIs. One entry per CDR3 protein, called by TCRdb with MiXCR from the 5' RACE reads. The sample has approximately 46,000 distinct CDR3 sequences, 10% seen once. This clonotype has ten or more counts. CDR1 and CDR2 from the germline V gene are SGHTA and FQGNSA. The CDR3 extends over 12 amino acids. The germline V and J ends were trimmed by 7 bases and 3 bases, with 6 bases remaining between them.

Sequencing used PBMCs. This sequence was found in a woman between 40 and 55 years old in good health. V gene TRBV7-2 combines with J gene TRBJ2-2; D is ambiguous. The CDR3, as DNA: TGTGCCAGCATTGGGTACACCGGGGAGCTGTTTTTT. Its protein is CASIGYTGELFF.